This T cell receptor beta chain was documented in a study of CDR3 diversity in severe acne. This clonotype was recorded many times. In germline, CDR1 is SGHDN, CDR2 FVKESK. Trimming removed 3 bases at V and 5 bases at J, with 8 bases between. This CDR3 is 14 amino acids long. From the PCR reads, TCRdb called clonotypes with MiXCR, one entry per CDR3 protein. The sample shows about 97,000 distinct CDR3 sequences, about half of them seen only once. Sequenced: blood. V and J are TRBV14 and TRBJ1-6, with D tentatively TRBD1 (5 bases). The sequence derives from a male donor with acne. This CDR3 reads CASSQVRDNSPLHF. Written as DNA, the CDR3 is TGTGCCAGCAGCCAGGTCAGGGATAATTCACCCCTCCACTTT.